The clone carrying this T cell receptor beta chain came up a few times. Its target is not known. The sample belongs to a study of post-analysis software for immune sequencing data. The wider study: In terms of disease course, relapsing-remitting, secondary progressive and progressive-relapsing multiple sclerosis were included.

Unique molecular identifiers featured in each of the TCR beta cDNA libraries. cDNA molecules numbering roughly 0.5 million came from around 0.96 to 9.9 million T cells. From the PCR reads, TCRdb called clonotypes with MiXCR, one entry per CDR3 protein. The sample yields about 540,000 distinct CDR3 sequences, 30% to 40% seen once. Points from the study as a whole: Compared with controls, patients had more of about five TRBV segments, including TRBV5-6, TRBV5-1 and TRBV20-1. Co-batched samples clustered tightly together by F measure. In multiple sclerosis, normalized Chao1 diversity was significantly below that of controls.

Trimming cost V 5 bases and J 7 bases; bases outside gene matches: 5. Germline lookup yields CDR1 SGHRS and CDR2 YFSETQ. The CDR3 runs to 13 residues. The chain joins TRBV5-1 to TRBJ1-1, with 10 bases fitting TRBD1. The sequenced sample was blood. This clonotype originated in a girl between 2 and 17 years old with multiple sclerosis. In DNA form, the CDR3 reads TGCGCCAGCAGTCAAGGACAGGGGGATGAAGCTTTCTTT. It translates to CASSQGQGDEAFF.